This T cell receptor beta chain was sequenced during a study of control samples from healthy donors and cancer patients. There are 12 residues in the CDR3. Looked up from germline, CDR1 is SQVTM and CDR2 is ANQGSEA. Between the trimmed V and J ends, which lost 4 bases and 5 bases, there was a span of 11 bases. Only in-frame clones appear in the TCRdb table, and some are missing; sequencing was by immunoSEQ multiplex PCR. Reported are about 190,000 clones; the ten largest clones contain roughly 2%. What was sequenced was blood. The chain couples TRBV29-1 to TRBJ1-2; D is possibly TRBD1 (5 bases). This clonotype originated in a woman younger than 45 in good health. The CDR3 DNA sequence: TGCAGCGTTGCGAGGGGAAGTTATGGCTACACCTTC. Translating it yields CSVARGSYGYTF.